This T cell receptor beta chain originates from a study of vaccination and CD4 T cells after COVID-19. Study-level background: Overlapping peptides of the spike proteins of SARS-CoV-2, HCoV-NL63, HCoV-OC43 and HCoV-229E were used for cell stimulation.

Germline lookup yields CDR1 MNHEY and CDR2 SMNVEV (reference sequence). This CDR3 has 16 residues. V lost 1 base and J lost 5; bases outside the gene matches: 6. A remark on this clonotype: The target antigen is unknown.

The Oncomine TCR Beta short-read assay generated sequence data from the DNA of cultured CD4+ T cells. MiXCR, applied by TCRdb to the PCR reads, yields one record per CDR3 protein. The sample has about 14,000 distinct CDR3 sequences; roughly 55% are singletons. Treatment meaning: roughly nine-day PBMC culture with coronavirus spike peptide pools or control peptides (ViraFEST assay). Once peptide pools had expanded antigen-specific T cells, ViraFEST sequenced TCRs. Wells that each held 1.5 million to 2 million PBMCs were cultured with 9.5 to 10 IU/ml IL-2 and approximately 10 ug/ml peptide pools. It was on days 3 and 7 that half the medium was replaced with fresh IL-2 medium.

This sequence joins TRBV27 and TRBJ2-2; 8 bases align to TRBD2. Sequencing used CD4+ T cells from blood, cultured in vitro. The origin of this receptor is a human donor who had recovered from COVID-19. The CDR3 DNA follows: TGTGCCAGCAGTTTATTTGCGGGAGGAGATACCGGGGAGCTGTTTTTT. Translation gives CASSLFAGGDTGELFF.